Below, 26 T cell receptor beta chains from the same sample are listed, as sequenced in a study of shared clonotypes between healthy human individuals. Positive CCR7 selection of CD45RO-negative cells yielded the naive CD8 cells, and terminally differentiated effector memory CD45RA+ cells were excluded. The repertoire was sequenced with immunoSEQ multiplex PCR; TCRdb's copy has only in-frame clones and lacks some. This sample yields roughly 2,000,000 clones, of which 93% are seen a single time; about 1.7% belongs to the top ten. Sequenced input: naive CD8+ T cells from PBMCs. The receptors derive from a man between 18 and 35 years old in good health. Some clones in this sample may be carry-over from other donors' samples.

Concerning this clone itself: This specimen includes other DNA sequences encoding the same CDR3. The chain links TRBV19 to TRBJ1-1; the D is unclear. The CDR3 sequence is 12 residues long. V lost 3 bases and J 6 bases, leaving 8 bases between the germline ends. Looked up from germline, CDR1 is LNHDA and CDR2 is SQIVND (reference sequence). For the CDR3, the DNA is TGTGCCAGTAGTATTGGACCGTCTGAAGCTTTCTTT. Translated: CASSIGPSEAFF. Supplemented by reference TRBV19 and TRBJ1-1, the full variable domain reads DGGITQSPKYLFRKEGQNVTLSCEQNLNHDAMYWYRQDPGQGLRLIYYSQIVNDFQKGDIAEGYSVSREKKESFPLTVTSAQKNPTAFYLCASSIGPSEAFFGQGTRLTVV.

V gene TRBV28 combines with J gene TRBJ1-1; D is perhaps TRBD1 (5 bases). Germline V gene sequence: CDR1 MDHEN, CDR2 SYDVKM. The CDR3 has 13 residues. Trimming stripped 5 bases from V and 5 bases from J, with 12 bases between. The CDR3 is CASSLDSGTEAFF. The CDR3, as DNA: TGTGCCAGCAGTCTCGACAGTGGGACTGAAGCTTTCTTT.

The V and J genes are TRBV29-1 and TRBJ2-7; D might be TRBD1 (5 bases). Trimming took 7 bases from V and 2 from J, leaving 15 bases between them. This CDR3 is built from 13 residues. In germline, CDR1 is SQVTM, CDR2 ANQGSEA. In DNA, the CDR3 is TGCAGCGCTGTGGCAGGGCCCACCTACGAGCAGTACTTC. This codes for CSAVAGPTYEQYF.

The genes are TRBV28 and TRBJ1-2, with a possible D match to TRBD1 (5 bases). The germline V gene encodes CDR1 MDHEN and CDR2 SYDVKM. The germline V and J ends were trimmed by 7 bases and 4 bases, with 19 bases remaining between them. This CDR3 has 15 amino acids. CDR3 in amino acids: CASKPTVGGGYGYTF. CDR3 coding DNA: TGTGCCAGCAAGCCGACAGTTGGCGGTGGCTATGGCTACACCTTC.

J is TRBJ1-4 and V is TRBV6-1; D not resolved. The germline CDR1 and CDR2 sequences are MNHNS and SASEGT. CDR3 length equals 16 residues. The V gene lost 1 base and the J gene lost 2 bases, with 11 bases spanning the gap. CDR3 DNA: TGTGCCAGCAGTGAAGAGGGTTCTCGGACTAATGAAAAACTGTTTTTT. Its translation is CASSEEGSRTNEKLFF.

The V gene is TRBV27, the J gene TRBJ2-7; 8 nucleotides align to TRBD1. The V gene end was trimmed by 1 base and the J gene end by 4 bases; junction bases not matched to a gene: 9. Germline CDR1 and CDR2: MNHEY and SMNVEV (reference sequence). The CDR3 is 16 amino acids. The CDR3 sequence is CASSLLVGTGYYEQYF. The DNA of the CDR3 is TGTGCCAGCAGTTTATTGGTGGGGACAGGATATTACGAGCAGTACTTC.

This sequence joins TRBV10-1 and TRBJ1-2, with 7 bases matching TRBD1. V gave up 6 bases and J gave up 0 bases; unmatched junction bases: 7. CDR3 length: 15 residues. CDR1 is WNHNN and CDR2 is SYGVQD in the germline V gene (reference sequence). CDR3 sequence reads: CASSEDREANYGYTF. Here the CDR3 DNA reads TGCGCCAGCAGCGAAGACAGGGAAGCTAACTATGGCTACACCTTC.

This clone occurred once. CDR3 nucleotides: TGCAGCGCCGGGGCGGCGGGAGGGCCTGCTGAGCTGTTTTTT. Translated: CSAGAAGGPAELFF. The chain recombines TRBV29-1 with TRBJ2-2; 9 bases line up with TRBD2. CDR3 size: 14 residues. V was clipped by 7 bases and J by 11 bases; unmatched bases: 14. Per germline, CDR1 SQVTM and CDR2 ANQGSEA.

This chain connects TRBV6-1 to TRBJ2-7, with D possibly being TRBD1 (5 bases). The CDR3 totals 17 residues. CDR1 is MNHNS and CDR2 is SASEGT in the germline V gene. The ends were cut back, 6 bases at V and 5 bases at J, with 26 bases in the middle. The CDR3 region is CASSESVQRAGLHEQYF. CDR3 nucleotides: TGTGCCAGCAGCGAAAGCGTGCAAAGGGCAGGGTTGCACGAGCAGTACTTC.

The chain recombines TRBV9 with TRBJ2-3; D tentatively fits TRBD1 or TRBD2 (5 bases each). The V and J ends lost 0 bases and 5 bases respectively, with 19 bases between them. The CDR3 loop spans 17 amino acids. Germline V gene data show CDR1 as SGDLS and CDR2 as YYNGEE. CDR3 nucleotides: TGTGCCAGCAGCGTAGGGCAGATGGGGACGGCGGAAGATACGCAGTATTTT. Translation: CASSVGQMGTAEDTQYF.

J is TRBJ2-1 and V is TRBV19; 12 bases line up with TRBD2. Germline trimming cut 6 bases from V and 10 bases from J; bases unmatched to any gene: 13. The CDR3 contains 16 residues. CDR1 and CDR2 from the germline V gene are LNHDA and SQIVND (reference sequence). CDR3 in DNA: TGTGCCAGTAGCTTCCGTGGACTAGCGGGAATTGACGAGCAGTTCTTC. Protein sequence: CASSFRGLAGIDEQFF.

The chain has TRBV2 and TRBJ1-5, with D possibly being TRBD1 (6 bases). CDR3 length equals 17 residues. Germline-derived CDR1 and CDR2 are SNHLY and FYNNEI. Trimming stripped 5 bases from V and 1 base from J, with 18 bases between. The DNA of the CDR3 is TGTGCCAGCAGTCAACTACTAACAGGGTACAGCAATCAGCCCCAGCATTTT. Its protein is CASSQLLTGYSNQPQHF.

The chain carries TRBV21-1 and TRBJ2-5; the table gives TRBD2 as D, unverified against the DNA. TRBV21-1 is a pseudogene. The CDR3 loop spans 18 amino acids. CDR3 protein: CASSKGTSGTHGQETQYF. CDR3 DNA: TGTGCCAGCAGCAAGGGGACTAGCGGAACCCACGGACAAGAGACCCAGTACTTC.

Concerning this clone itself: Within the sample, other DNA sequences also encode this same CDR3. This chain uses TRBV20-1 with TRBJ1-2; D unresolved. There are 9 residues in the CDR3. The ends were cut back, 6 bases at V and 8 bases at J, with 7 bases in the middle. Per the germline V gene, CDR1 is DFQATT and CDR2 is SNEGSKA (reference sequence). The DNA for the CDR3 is TGCAGTGCCCGTAGGGGCTACACCTTC. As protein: CSARRGYTF.

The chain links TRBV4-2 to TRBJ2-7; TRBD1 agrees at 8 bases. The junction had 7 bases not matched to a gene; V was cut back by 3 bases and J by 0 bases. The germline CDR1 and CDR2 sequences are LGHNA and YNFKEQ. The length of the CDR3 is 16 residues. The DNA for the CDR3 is TGTGCCAGCAGCCATACGGGACAGGCGAGCTCCTACGAGCAGTACTTC. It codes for CASSHTGQASSYEQYF.

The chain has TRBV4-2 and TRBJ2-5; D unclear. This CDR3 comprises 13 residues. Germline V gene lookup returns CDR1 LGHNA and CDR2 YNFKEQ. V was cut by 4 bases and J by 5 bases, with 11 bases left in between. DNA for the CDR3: TGTGCCAGCAGCCGTTACCTCGGGGAGACCCAGTACTTC. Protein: CASSRYLGETQYF.

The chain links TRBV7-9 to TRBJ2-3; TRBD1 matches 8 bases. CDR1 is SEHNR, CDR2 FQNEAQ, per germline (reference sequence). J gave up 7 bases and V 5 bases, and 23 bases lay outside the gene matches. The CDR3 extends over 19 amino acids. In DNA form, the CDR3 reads TGTGCCAGCAGCCCGAGACAGGGGCGACGGGAAATCAAAGAGAATACGCAGTATTTT. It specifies CASSPRQGRREIKENTQYF. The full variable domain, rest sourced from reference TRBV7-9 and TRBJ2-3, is DTGVSQNPRHKITKRGQNVTFRCDPISEHNRLYWYRQTLGQGPEFLTYFQNEAQLEKSRLLSDRFSAERPKGSFSTLEIQRTEQGDSAMYLCASSPRQGRREIKENTQYFGPGTRLTVL.

The DNA of the CDR3 is TGCGCCAGCAGCTTGGCTGGTACTGTACCCTCCTACGAGCAGTACTTC. Translating it yields CASSLAGTVPSYEQYF. The V call is TRBV5-1, the J call TRBJ2-7; D gene ambiguous. The V and J ends lost 0 bases and 0 bases respectively, with 13 bases between them. The germline V gene has CDR1 SGHRS and CDR2 YFSETQ. CDR3 size: 16 residues.

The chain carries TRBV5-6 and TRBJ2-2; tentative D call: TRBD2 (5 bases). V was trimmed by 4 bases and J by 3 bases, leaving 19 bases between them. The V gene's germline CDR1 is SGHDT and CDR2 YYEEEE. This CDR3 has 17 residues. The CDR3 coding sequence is TGTGCCAGCAGCCCGGGGTGGGGTAGCGACGACACCGGGGAGCTGTTTTTT. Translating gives CASSPGWGSDDTGELFF. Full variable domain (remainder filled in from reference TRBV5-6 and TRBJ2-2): DAGVTQSPTHLIKTRGQQVTLRCSPKSGHDTVSWYQQALGQGPQFIFQYYEEEERQRGNFPDRFSGHQFPNYSSELNVNALLLGDSALYLCASSPGWGSDDTGELFFGEGSRLTVL.

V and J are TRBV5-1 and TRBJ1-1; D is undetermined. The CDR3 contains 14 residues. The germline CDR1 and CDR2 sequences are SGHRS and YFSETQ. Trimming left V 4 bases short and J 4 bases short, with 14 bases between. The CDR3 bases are TGCGCCAGCAGCCCCGGACGGTCAGTCACTGAAGCTTTCTTT. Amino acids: CASSPGRSVTEAFF. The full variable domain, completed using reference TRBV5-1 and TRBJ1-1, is KAGVTQTPRYLIKTRGQQVTLSCSPISGHRSVSWYQQTPGQGLQFLFEYFSETQRNKGNFPGRFSGRQFSNSRSEMNVSTLELGDSALYLCASSPGRSVTEAFFGQGTRLTVV.

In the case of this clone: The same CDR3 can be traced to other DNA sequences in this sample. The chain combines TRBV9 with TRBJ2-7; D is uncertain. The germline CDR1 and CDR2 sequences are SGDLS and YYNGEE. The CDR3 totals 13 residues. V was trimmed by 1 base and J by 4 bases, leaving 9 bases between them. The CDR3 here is CASSVFGGYEQYF. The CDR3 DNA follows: TGTGCCAGCAGCGTATTTGGTGGATACGAGCAGTACTTC. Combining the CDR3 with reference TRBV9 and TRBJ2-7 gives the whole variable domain DSGVTQTPKHLITATGQRVTLRCSPRSGDLSVYWYQQSLDQGLQFLIQYYNGEERAKGNILERFSAQQFPDLHSELNLSSLELGDSALYFCASSVFGGYEQYFGPGTRLTVT.

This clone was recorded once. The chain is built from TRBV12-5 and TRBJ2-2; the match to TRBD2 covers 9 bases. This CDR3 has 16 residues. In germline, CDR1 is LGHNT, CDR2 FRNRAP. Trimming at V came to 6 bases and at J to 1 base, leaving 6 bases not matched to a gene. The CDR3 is CASGGFSGGNTGELFF. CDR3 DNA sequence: TGTGCTAGTGGAGGATTTAGCGGGGGGAACACCGGGGAGCTGTTTTTT.

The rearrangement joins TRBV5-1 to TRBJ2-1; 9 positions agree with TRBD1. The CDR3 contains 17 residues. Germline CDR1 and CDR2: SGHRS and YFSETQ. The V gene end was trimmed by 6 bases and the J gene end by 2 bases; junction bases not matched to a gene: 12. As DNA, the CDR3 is TGCGCCAGCACGAACGATTGGGGACAGGGTGCCTACAATGAGCAGTTCTTC. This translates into CASTNDWGQGAYNEQFF.

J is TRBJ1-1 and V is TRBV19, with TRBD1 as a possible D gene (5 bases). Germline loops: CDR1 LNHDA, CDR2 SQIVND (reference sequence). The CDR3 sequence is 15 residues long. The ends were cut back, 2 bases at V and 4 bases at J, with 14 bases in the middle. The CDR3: CASSITIRGPTEAFF. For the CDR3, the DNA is TGTGCCAGTAGTATAACGATCCGGGGACCCACTGAAGCTTTCTTT.

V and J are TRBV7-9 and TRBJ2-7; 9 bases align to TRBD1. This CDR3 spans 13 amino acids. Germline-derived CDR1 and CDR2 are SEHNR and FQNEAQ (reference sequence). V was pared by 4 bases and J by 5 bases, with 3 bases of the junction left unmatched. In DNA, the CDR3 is TGTGCCAGCAGCTACGACAGGGGGAACGAGCAGTACTTC. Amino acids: CASSYDRGNEQYF.

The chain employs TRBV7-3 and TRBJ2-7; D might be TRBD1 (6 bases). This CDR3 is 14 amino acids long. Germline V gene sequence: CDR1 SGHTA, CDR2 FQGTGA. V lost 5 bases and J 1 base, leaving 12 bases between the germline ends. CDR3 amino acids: CASSEQGESYEQYF. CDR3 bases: TGTGCCAGCAGCGAACAGGGAGAGTCCTACGAGCAGTACTTC.